This T cell receptor (beta chain) stems from a study of blood T cell repertoires in COVID-19. About the research overall: COVID-19 samples, acute and convalescent, were from the United States, Italy and Spain. PBMCs, B-cell-depleted T cells, or T cells provided the cDNA or gDNA that made up the material.

In the source study's methods: Quantification of nucleated cells was approximated via reference gene primer amplification. Only in-frame clones appear in the TCRdb table, and some are missing; sequencing was by immunoSEQ multiplex PCR. V, J and clone size were drawn from that table, and D and trimming were deduced from the DNA. The sample records about 250,000 clones, roughly nine tenths being singletons. The CDR3 totals 16 residues. Trimming cost V 5 bases and J 0 bases, with 14 bases left between them. Germline V gene lookup returns CDR1 LNHDA and CDR2 SQIVND (reference sequence). This chain joins TRBV19 and TRBJ1-3; D remains unclear. The source of this sequence is a woman in her 40s who had recovered from COVID-19. Source material: peripheral blood. The CDR3, as DNA: TGTGCCAGTAGTCGGTATTACGGGAACTCTGGAAACACCATATATTTT. Its translation is CASSRYYGNSGNTIYF.